This T cell receptor (beta chain) comes out of a study of T-cell reconstitution after alpha-beta-depleted transplantation in children (dated by TCRdb to about 2016). Study-wide context: T-cell immune reconstitution after TCRalphabeta/CD19-depleted allogeneic hematopoietic cell transplantation in children was quantitatively tracked in the study by means of TCR repertoire profiling.

This clonotype was detected many times. The antigen it binds to is not known. No much larger clone exists at a distance of one base, and base qualities are not known. The sample's treatment or condition, from its label and the paper: allogeneic hematopoietic cell transplantation with graft depleted of TCRalphabeta T cells and CD19 B cells. TCRalphabeta/CD19-depleted allogeneic hematopoietic cell grafts were given to the transplant recipients, all of whom were children. CDR1 MNHEY and CDR2 SVGAGI were looked up in the germline V gene. The CDR3 starts with the cysteine, ends with the phenylalanine, and has 12 residues. Only the CDR3 DNA is retained, 36 bases long and in frame from the first base. Trimming at the junction amounts to 0 bases on V and 9 bases on J, and the germline ends lie 6 bases apart. Receptor amplification or capture employed PCR. TCRdb shows the sequencer as Illumina HiSeq 2500. Molecular barcoding was employed in the preparation of TCR libraries, with unique molecular identifiers being used to normalize TCRbeta repertoire quantification. TCRdb applied fastp at Q25 and MiXCR to the public reads, then kept only in-frame beta chains. Entries that share a CDR3 protein sequence are merged under the most common genes and DNA. This sample lists roughly 350,000 distinct CDR3 sequences; 15% to 20% were detected once. Clones ranked in the top ten supply just over 40% of the sample.

Broader findings and caveats from the paper: Over the following months the frequencies of hyperexpanded clones went down, and after one year T-cell counts and TCRbeta diversity were mostly credited to newly produced T cells. In some patients, the high TCRbeta diversity seen at day 60 was put down to recipient T cells and intrathymic progenitors that had survived conditioning. The apparently early recovery of alphabetaT-cell counts about two months after transplant reportedly depended on only several hundred rapidly expanded clones that came from non-depleted graft cells.

This specimen consisted of PBMCs, mostly from graft donor cells, obtained 360 days after TCRalphabeta/CD19-depleted stem cell transplant. The receptor was derived from a male patient aged 2-15 years who had a stem cell transplant for acute lymphoblastic leukemia, so the T cells may come from the graft donor. The chain employs TRBV6-5 and TRBJ2-1; the D gene is possibly TRBD2, with 6 bases matching. The DNA is as follows: TGTGCCAGCAGTTACTCCGGGGGTGAGCAGTTCTTC. It is translated as CASSYSGGEQFF.